The source of this T cell receptor (beta chain) is a study of cytomegalovirus exposure and HLA in healthy donors. Study-wide context: Across around 400 genotyped donors, 81% landed in the Caucasian-associated ancestry cluster.

Germline V gives CDR1 MNHEY, CDR2 SMNVEV (reference sequence). CDR3 length equals 15 residues. Losses at the gene ends were 10 bases for V and 3 bases for J; bases not matched to a gene: 11. Amplification used 60 Vbeta primers and 13 Jbeta primers. TCRdb's copy holds only in-frame clones and misses some; the assay was immunoSEQ multiplex PCR. This sample has some 100,000 clones; 65% to 75% occur once, and the top ten carry less than 5%. Study-wide results and caveats: Cytomegalovirus association was listed for about 150 TCR beta chains. When a later analysis was performed, an Asian-associated ancestry cluster reportedly had fewer N-insertions than the roughly 630-donor mean.

As for this clone: Its antigen is currently unknown.

This TCR came from a young woman in good health and CMV-seropositive. This chain connects TRBV27 to TRBJ2-7; 11 nucleotides align to TRBD1. The specimen sequenced was PBMCs. CDR3 region: CATSSSGTGGYEQYF. The CDR3 nucleotides are TGTGCCACCTCCTCTTCCGGGACAGGGGGCTACGAGCAGTACTTC.